This T cell receptor (beta chain) came from a study of T cell repertoires in cytomegalovirus infection. Overall study: Indications came from public TCR beta signatures; they pointed to CMV infection and to a matching HLA type. Regarding the study as a whole: Cumulative public TCR beta family frequency identified CMV carriers with the relevant HLA. The ex vivo response was dominated by HLA-C-restricted CMV-specific TCR beta clonotypes.

Using its own MiXCR run on the reads, TCRdb lists one record per CDR3 protein. The profile shows about 400,000 distinct CDR3 sequences, about a sixth of them singletons. The CDR3 spans 18 residues. Germline assignment: CDR1 MDHEN and CDR2 SYDVKM. V lost 6 bases to trimming and J lost 1 base; unmatched junction nucleotides: 12. At least ten counts were recorded for this clonotype. Its antigen remains unknown. The sequence was collected from a human donor in good health (CMV status not recorded). Some clones in this sample may be carry-over from other donors' samples. The gene calls are TRBV28 and TRBJ2-3; 11 bases fit TRBD2. Sequencing was carried out using PBMCs. The CDR3 bases are TGTGCCAGCAGCAACCTAGGGCCGACTAGCGGGGGCACAGATACGCAGTATTTT. Protein sequence: CASSNLGPTSGGTDTQYF.